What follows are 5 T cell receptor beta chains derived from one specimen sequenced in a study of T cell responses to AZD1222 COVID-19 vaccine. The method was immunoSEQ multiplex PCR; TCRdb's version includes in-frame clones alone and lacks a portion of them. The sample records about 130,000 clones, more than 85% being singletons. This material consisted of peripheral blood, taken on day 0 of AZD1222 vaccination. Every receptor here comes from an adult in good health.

The DNA for the CDR3 is TGTGCCAGCAGTTACTCGGGTCCTCCCTACGAGCAGTACTTC. Protein sequence: CASSYSGPPYEQYF. The chain uses TRBV6-2 or TRBV6-3 and TRBJ2-7; the D is unclear. Trimming took off 0 bases at V and 2 bases at J, with 8 bases between the two ends. The CDR3 loop spans 14 amino acids. The germline V gene encodes CDR1 MNHEY and CDR2 SVGEGT.

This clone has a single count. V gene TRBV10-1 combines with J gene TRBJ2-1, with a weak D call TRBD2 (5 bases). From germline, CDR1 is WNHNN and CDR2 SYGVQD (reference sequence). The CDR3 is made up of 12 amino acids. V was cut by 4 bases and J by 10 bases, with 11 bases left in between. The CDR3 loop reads CASSGVRGEQFF. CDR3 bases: TGCGCCAGCAGTGGGGTCCGGGGAGAGCAGTTCTTC.

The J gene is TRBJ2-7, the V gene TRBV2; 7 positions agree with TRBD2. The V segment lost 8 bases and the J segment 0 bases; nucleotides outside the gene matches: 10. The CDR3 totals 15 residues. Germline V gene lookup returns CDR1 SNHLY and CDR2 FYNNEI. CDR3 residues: CASLGEGTASYEQYF. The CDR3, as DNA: TGTGCCAGCCTCGGGGAGGGGACGGCCTCCTACGAGCAGTACTTC.

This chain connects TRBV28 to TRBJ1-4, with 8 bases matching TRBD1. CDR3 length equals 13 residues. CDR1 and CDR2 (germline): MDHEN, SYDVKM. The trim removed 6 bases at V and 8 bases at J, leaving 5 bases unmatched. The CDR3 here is CASSWTGREKLFF. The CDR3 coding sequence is TGTGCCAGCAGCTGGACAGGGCGGGAAAAACTGTTTTTT.

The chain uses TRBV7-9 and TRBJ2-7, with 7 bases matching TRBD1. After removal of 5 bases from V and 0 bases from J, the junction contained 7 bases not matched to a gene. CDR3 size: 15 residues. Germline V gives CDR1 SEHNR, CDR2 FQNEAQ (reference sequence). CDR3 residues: CASSPRQGPSYEQYF. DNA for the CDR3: TGTGCCAGCAGCCCCCGACAGGGACCCTCCTACGAGCAGTACTTC.